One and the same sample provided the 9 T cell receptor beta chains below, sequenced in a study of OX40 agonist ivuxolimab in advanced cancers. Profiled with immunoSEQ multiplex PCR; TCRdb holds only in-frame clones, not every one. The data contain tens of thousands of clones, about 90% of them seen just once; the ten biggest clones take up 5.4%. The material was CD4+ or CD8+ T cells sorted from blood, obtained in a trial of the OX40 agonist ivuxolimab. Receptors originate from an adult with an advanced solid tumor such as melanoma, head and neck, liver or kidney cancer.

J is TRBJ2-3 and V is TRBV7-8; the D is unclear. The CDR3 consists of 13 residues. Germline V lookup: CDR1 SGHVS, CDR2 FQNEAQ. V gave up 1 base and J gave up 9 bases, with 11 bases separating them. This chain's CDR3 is CASSLVLVGTQYF. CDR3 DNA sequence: TGTGCCAGCAGCTTAGTACTGGTAGGAACGCAGTATTTT.

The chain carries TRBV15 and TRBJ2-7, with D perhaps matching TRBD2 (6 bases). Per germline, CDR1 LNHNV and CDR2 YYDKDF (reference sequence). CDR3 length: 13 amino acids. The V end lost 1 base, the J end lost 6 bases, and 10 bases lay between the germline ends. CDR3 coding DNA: TGTGCCACCAGCAGAGGCCGGGGGTCCGAGCAGTACTTC. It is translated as CATSRGRGSEQYF.

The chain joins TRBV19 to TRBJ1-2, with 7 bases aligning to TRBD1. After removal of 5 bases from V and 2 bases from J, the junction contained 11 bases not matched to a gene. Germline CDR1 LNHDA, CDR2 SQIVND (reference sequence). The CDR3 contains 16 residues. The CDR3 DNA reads TGTGCCAGTAGTGAAACAGGGGTCTGGGCGAACTATGGCTACACCTTC. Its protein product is CASSETGVWANYGYTF. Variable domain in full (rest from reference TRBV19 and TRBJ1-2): DGGITQSPKYLFRKEGQNVTLSCEQNLNHDAMYWYRQDPGQGLRLIYYSQIVNDFQKGDIAEGYSVSREKKESFPLTVTSAQKNPTAFYLCASSETGVWANYGYTFGSGTRLTVV.

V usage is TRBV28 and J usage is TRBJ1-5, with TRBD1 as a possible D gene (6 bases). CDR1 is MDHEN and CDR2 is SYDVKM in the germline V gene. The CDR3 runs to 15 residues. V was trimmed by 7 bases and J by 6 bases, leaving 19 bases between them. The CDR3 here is CASTILQGRGQPQHF. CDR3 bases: TGTGCCAGCACCATCCTACAGGGAAGAGGTCAGCCCCAGCATTTT.

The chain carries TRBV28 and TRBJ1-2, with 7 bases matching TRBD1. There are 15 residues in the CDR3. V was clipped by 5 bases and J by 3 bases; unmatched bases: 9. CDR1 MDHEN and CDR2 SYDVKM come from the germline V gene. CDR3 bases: TGTGCCAGCAGTCCGCTGGGACAGCCCGACTATGGCTACACCTTC. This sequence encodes CASSPLGQPDYGYTF.

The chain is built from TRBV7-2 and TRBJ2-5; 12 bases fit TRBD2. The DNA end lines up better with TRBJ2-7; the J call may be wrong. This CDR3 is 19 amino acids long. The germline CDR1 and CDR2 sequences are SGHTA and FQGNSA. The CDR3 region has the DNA TGTGCCAGCAGCTTAGGGACATCCGGGACTAGCGGGTTCTCCTACGAGCAGTACTTC. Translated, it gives CASSLGTSGTSGFSYEQYF.

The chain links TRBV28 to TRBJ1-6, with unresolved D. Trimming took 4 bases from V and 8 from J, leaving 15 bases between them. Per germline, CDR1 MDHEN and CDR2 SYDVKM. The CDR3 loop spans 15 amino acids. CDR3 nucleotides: TGTGCCAGCAGTTCGCTGAACGGAGCCGATTCACCCCTCCACTTT. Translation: CASSSLNGADSPLHF.

CDR3 sequence reads: CASSLAGGSGTQYF. In nucleotides, the CDR3 is TGTGCCAGCAGCTTAGCTGGGGGGTCAGGGACCCAGTACTTC. The rearrangement uses TRBV7-2 and TRBJ2-5, with D maybe TRBD2 (6 bases). Per the germline V gene, CDR1 is SGHTA and CDR2 is FQGNSA. The CDR3 has 14 amino acids. Trimming shortened V by 0 bases and J by 7 bases, and 12 bases separated the two germline ends.

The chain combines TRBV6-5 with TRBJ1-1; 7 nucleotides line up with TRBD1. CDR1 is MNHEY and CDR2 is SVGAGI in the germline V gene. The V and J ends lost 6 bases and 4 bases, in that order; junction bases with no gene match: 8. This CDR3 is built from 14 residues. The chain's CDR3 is CASSWRGRVTEAFF. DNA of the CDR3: TGTGCCAGCAGCTGGAGGGGGCGAGTCACTGAAGCTTTCTTT.